The 6 T cell receptor beta chains below were found in one sample sequenced in a study of T cell changes during pregnancy in multiple sclerosis. Sequencing used immunoSEQ multiplex PCR; TCRdb keeps in-frame clones, though not all of them. Here the sample spans around 95,000 clones, approximately 93% being singletons. The material sequenced was peripheral blood, taken after pregnancy. These receptors were taken from a female donor in good health, enrolled as a control in a pregnancy study.

A few counts support this clone. J is TRBJ2-3 and V is TRBV19, with 8 bases matching TRBD2. Germline V gives CDR1 LNHDA, CDR2 SQIVND (reference sequence). CDR3 length: 14 residues. The V and J ends lost 5 bases and 3 bases, in that order; junction bases with no gene match: 4. CDR3 loop: CASSDIAGTDTQYF. Here the CDR3 DNA reads TGTGCCAGTAGTGATATAGCGGGGACAGATACGCAGTATTTT.

V gene TRBV27 combines with J gene TRBJ2-7; D may be TRBD1 (5 bases). Germline values: CDR1 MNHEY, CDR2 SMNVEV (reference sequence). The CDR3 sequence is 14 residues long. Between the trimmed V and J ends, which lost 3 bases and 6 bases, there was a span of 15 bases. The CDR3 sequence is CASSLSAGSGEQYF. The CDR3 DNA reads TGTGCCAGCAGTTTGTCCGCAGGGTCGGGCGAGCAGTACTTC.

CDR3 in DNA: TGTGCCAGCAGCTTAGAATCCGGCTACGAGCAGTACTTC. Its protein product is CASSLESGYEQYF. V and J are TRBV11-2 and TRBJ2-7; D is unclear. This CDR3 has 13 residues. Germline V gene sequence: CDR1 SGHAT, CDR2 FQNNGV. V lost 0 bases, J lost 3 bases, and 6 bases lay in between.

J is TRBJ1-1 and V is TRBV6-1; perhaps TRBD1 as D (5 bases). CDR3 length: 14 residues. The germline CDR1 and CDR2 sequences are MNHNS and SASEGT. V gave up 5 bases and J gave up 1 base, with 11 bases separating them. The CDR3 nucleotides read TGTGCCAGCAGTCCAACGGGGGAGAACACTGAAGCTTTCTTT. It yields the protein CASSPTGENTEAFF.

Concerning this clone: In the same sample, other DNA sequences code for this CDR3. This chain uses TRBV28 with TRBJ2-2; possible D gene TRBD2, 6 bases. The length of the CDR3 is 15 residues. CDR1 and CDR2 from the germline V gene are MDHEN and SYDVKM. V lost 6 bases and J lost 0, with 11 bases in between. The CDR3 sequence is CASSLGGTNTGELFF. In DNA, the CDR3 is TGTGCCAGCAGCCTCGGAGGGACGAACACCGGGGAGCTGTTTTTT. Full variable domain (rest looked up from reference TRBV28 and TRBJ2-2): DVKVTQSSRYLVKRTGEKVFLECVQDMDHENMFWYRQDPGLGLRLIYFSYDVKMKEKGDIPEGYSVSREKKERFSLILESASTNQTSMYLCASSLGGTNTGELFFGEGSRLTVL.

J is TRBJ1-3 and V is TRBV18, with TRBD1 matching over 7 bases. The germline V gene has CDR1 KGHSH and CDR2 LQKENI. Losses at the gene ends were 6 bases for V and 2 bases for J; bases not matched to a gene: 7. This CDR3 is 15 amino acids long. In nucleotides, the CDR3 is TGTGCCAGCTCCCTAGACAGGGCGGCTGGAAACACCATATATTTT. This gives the protein CASSLDRAAGNTIYF. Looking up the rest from reference TRBV18 and TRBJ1-3 gives the full variable domain: NAGVMQNPRHLVRRRGQEARLRCSPMKGHSHVYWYRQLPEEGLKFMVYLQKENIIDESGMPKERFSAEFPKEGPSILRIQQVVRGDSAAYFCASSLDRAAGNTIYFGEGSWLTVV.